Listed below are T cell receptor beta chains from one sample, sequenced in a study of blood T cell repertoires in COVID-19. The method was immunoSEQ multiplex PCR; TCRdb's version includes in-frame clones alone and lacks a portion of them. The sample includes roughly 310,000 clones, 90% of them seen just once. The sequenced material came from PBMCs or T cells enriched from blood (not recorded which). These TCRs come from a man aged 60 to 75 who had recovered from COVID-19. Each CDR3 is given with its conserved first and last residue. Fields, in order: clone size, D gene, V gene, J gene, CDR3 protein, CDR3 DNA. The D gene is left open where the match is weak. The size field is filled for only some rows; it gives once, few, many or a size class.

>once|-|TRBV7-9|TRBJ1-2
CASSLASTENYGYTF
TGTGCCAGCAGCTTAGCCTCGACAGAAAACTATGGCTACACCTTC
>-|TRBD1|TRBV7-9|TRBJ1-2
CASSFTGVGYTF
TGTGCCAGCAGCTTTACAGGGGTCGGCTACACCTTC
>-|-|TRBV19|TRBJ2-1
CASTTTGIDGNEQFF
TGTGCCAGTACCACAACGGGGATCGATGGGAATGAGCAGTTCTTC
>-|-|TRBV10-3|TRBJ1-3
CAIRADSLGNTIYF
TGTGCCATCAGGGCGGACAGCCTTGGAAACACCATATATTTT
>-|-|TRBV30|TRBJ2-2
CAWSGDGKAGELFF
TGTGCCTGGAGTGGAGACGGGAAGGCCGGGGAGCTGTTTTTT
>-|-|TRBV10-3|TRBJ1-5
CAISGGNQPQHF
TGTGCCATCAGTGGCGGAAATCAGCCCCAGCATTTT
>-|-|TRBV9|TRBJ1-1
CASNPSGGGGTEAFF
TGTGCCAGCAACCCATCGGGGGGGGGCGGCACTGAAGCTTTCTTT
>-|-|TRBV15|TRBJ1-4
CATSRLKRAELFF
TGTGCCACCAGCAGATTGAAGAGGGCTGAACTGTTTTTT
>-|-|TRBV9|TRBJ1-5
CASSDGTLNQPQHF
TGTGCCAGCAGCGACGGGACACTTAATCAGCCCCAGCATTTT
>-|TRBD1|TRBV4-1|TRBJ2-2
CASRRGTVNTGELFF
TGCGCCAGCAGACGAGGGACAGTTAACACCGGGGAGCTGTTTTTT
>-|-|TRBV19|TRBJ2-7
CASSPDSHITYEQYF
TGTGCCAGTAGCCCGGACAGTCACATTACCTACGAGCAGTACTTC
>once|-|TRBV27|TRBJ2-1
CASSFGLRWEQFF
TGTGCCAGCAGTTTCGGACTCCGCTGGGAGCAGTTCTTC
>-|-|TRBV19|TRBJ1-1
CASSIEENMNTEAFF
TGTGCCAGTAGTATAGAGGAGAACATGAACACTGAAGCTTTCTTT
>once|-|TRBV29-1|TRBJ1-4
CSTQGTSGEKLFF
TGCAGCACGCAAGGGACTTCGGGGGAAAAACTGTTTTTT
>-|-|TRBV12-3/TRBV12-4|TRBJ1-2
CASDSSRDYGYTF
TGTGCCAGCGACAGCTCTCGGGACTATGGCTACACCTTC
>-|TRBD1|TRBV2|TRBJ1-5
CASRMGQGAGQPQHF
TGTGCCAGCAGAATGGGACAGGGTGCAGGTCAGCCCCAGCATTTT
>-|TRBD1|TRBV4-1|TRBJ2-7
CASSQPRTGFYEQYF
TGCGCCAGCAGCCAACCGAGGACAGGGTTCTACGAGCAGTACTTC
>-|-|TRBV6-5|TRBJ2-7
CASSPRRLDPYEQYF
TGTGCCAGCAGTCCCAGGAGACTAGACCCCTACGAGCAGTACTTC
>-|TRBD2|TRBV7-9|TRBJ2-7
CASSPRTSGSYEQYF
TGTGCCAGCAGCCCCCGGACTAGCGGGAGCTACGAGCAGTACTTC
>-|-|TRBV4-1|TRBJ2-1
CASSPRGEGGLDEQFF
TGCGCCAGCAGCCCCCGTGGTGAAGGGGGATTAGATGAGCAGTTCTTC
>-|TRBD2|TRBV11-2|TRBJ2-2
CASSLPWREGSGELFF
TGTGCCAGCAGCCTACCGTGGCGGGAGGGGTCCGGGGAGCTGTTTTTT
>-|-|TRBV5-1|TRBJ1-4
CASSPGGAYNEKLFF
TGCGCCAGCAGCCCCGGAGGTGCCTATAATGAAAAACTGTTTTTT
>-|-|TRBV2|TRBJ2-7
CASVRGTSYEQYF
TGTGCCAGCGTTAGGGGGACCTCCTACGAGCAGTACTTC
>-|TRBD2|TRBV4-1|TRBJ2-7
CASSQASGRPSSYEQYF
TGCGCCAGCAGCCAAGCTAGCGGGAGGCCCAGCTCCTACGAGCAGTACTTC
>-|-|TRBV7-9|TRBJ1-2
CASSLGRDYGYTF
TGTGCCAGCAGCTTAGGCAGGGACTATGGCTACACCTTC
>-|TRBD1|TRBV14|TRBJ1-1
CASSPGQGGANTEAFF
TGTGCCAGCAGCCCCGGACAGGGAGGGGCTAACACTGAAGCTTTCTTT
>-|-|TRBV29-1|TRBJ1-2
CSVDRRQWGGYTF
TGCAGCGTTGATCGGAGGCAATGGGGAGGCTACACCTTC
>-|-|TRBV11-1|TRBJ2-7
CASSRLQGSTYEQYF
TGTGCCAGCAGCCGTCTTCAGGGATCCACCTACGAGCAGTACTTC
>-|-|TRBV19|TRBJ1-5
CASSRTWGGNQPQHF
TGTGCCAGTAGCCGAACTTGGGGGGGCAATCAGCCCCAGCATTTT
>-|TRBD1|TRBV10-3|TRBJ1-5
CAKRQGEYGQPQHF
TGTGCCAAAAGACAGGGGGAGTATGGTCAGCCCCAGCATTTT
>-|TRBD2|TRBV29-1|TRBJ2-1
CSVEDSSGSSYNEQFF
TGCAGCGTTGAAGATTCCAGCGGGAGCTCCTACAATGAGCAGTTCTTC
>-|-|TRBV11-2|TRBJ1-5
CASSLGATQPQHF
TGTGCCAGCAGCTTAGGAGCGACCCAGCCCCAGCATTTT
>few|-|TRBV7-2|TRBJ2-7
CASSAAGMNYEQYF
TGTGCCAGCAGTGCGGCGGGGATGAACTACGAGCAGTACTTC
>-|-|TRBV10-3|TRBJ1-1
CAISESWTPNTEAFF
TGTGCCATCAGTGAGTCGTGGACACCGAACACTGAAGCTTTCTTT
>-|TRBD1|TRBV18|TRBJ1-4
CASSPPTGELFF
TGTGCCAGCTCACCACCGACAGGGGAACTGTTTTTT
>-|TRBD1|TRBV4-1|TRBJ1-4
CASSPTGERKLFF
TGCGCCAGCAGCCCGACAGGGGAAAGAAAACTGTTTTTT
>-|-|TRBV11-2|TRBJ1-1
CASTSVGGANTEAFF
TGTGCCAGCACCTCTGTGGGGGGGGCGAACACTGAAGCTTTCTTT
>-|TRBD2|TRBV9|TRBJ2-7
CASSVTSESFGEQYF
TGTGCCAGCAGCGTGACTAGCGAATCCTTCGGCGAGCAGTACTTC
>-|-|TRBV10-3|TRBJ2-1
CAISSTGGEANEQFF
TGTGCCATCAGTAGTACAGGGGGGGAAGCAAATGAGCAGTTCTTC
>-|-|TRBV9|TRBJ1-4
CASFDFFEKLFF
TGTGCCAGCTTCGACTTTTTTGAAAAACTGTTTTTT
>-|TRBD1|TRBV19|TRBJ1-5
CASSKRTGSNQPQHF
TGTGCCAGTAGTAAAAGGACAGGGTCCAATCAGCCCCAGCATTTT
>-|TRBD2|TRBV30|TRBJ2-7
CALTSGMVGEQYF
TGTGCCTTGACTAGCGGGATGGTGGGCGAGCAGTACTTC